This T cell receptor beta chain was profiled in a study of cytomegalovirus exposure and HLA in healthy donors. Study-level findings and limits: The classifier reportedly diagnosed cytomegalovirus status with high sensitivity and specificity.

This clone was counted once. Its antigen is currently unknown. This CDR3 region has 15 residues. Deletions cut 7 bases from V and 3 bases from J, with 16 bases between. Germline CDR1 reads MDHEN; CDR2 reads SYDVKM. Using immunoSEQ multiplex PCR, the repertoire was profiled, and TCRdb retains in-frame clones only, with some absent. The sample contains 95,000 to 120,000 clones, approximately 96% of which appear only once. V usage is TRBV28 and J usage is TRBJ1-5; D is perhaps TRBD1 (6 bases). The source of this sequence is a woman aged 18-29 years in good health and CMV-seronegative. Sequenced sample: PBMCs. The CDR3 protein is CASMFGGAFNQPQHF. In nucleotides, the CDR3 is TGTGCCAGCATGTTTGGGGGCGCCTTCAATCAGCCCCAGCATTTT.